The source of this T cell receptor (beta chain) is a study of shared clonotypes between healthy human individuals. V was shortened by 4 bases and J by 8 bases, with 13 bases between the two germline ends. Germline-derived CDR1 and CDR2 are SGDLS and YYNGEE. The CDR3 covers 13 residues. Data came from immunoSEQ multiplex PCR; TCRdb stores just in-frame clones and leaves some out. This table has 950,000 to 1,300,000 clones, about three quarters appearing once. Sequenced input: memory CD4+ T cells sorted from blood. As to subset: CD45RA-negative fraction. The chain recombines TRBV9 with TRBJ2-1; D gene ambiguous. The sequence derives from a man in his late teens or twenties in good health. The CDR3 DNA sequence: TGTGCCAGCAGCCCAAACCATAGGGATGAGCAGTTCTTC. Amino acid sequence: CASSPNHRDEQFF.